A selection of T cell receptor beta chains follows, all from one sample in a study of blood T cell repertoires in COVID-19. Sequencing was performed with immunoSEQ multiplex PCR; in TCRdb, only in-frame clones are kept and a portion is missing. The sample has about 39,000 clones, 76% seen once. The sequencing sample was made of peripheral blood. The receptors were gathered from a man aged 65 to 79 with active or convalescent COVID-19. Each CDR3 is given with its conserved first and last residue. D genes are given only for firm matches. Only part of the rows carry a size: once, few, many, or a class if the clone is expanded.

d_call j_call v_call clone_size cdr3_aa cdr3_nt
TRBD1 TRBJ2-7 TRBV23-1 few CASGKGDGRGREQYF TGCGCCAGCGGGAAGGGGGATGGCAGGGGGCGAGAGCAGTACTTC
. TRBJ2-7 TRBV19 few CASSTGVGMSYEQYF TGTGCCAGTAGTACAGGAGTCGGGATGTCCTACGAGCAGTACTTC
. TRBJ1-5 TRBV7-9 . CASSSDSYSNQPQHF TGTGCCAGCAGCTCGGACAGCTATAGCAATCAGCCCCAGCATTTT
TRBD2 TRBJ2-1 TRBV9 . CASSVDPRTSAYNEQFF TGTGCCAGCAGCGTAGACCCAAGGACTAGCGCCTACAATGAGCAGTTCTTC
TRBD1 TRBJ1-1 TRBV6-5 once CASSYSRTGRLGAFF TGTGCCAGCAGTTACTCGAGGACAGGAAGACTCGGGGCTTTCTTT
. TRBJ2-1 TRBV18 . CASSPQAGAANNEQFF TGTGCCAGCTCACCACAAGCAGGGGCTGCTAATAATGAGCAGTTCTTC
TRBD1 TRBJ1-5 TRBV28 . CASSLTGEPQHF TGTGCCAGCAGTTTGACAGGGGAGCCCCAGCATTTT
. TRBJ1-5 TRBV28 . CASTTTGQPQHF TGTGCCAGCACTACAACAGGGCAGCCCCAGCATTTT
. TRBJ1-1 TRBV18 . CASSPPSQGTEAFF TGTGCCAGCTCACCACCGTCCCAGGGGACTGAAGCTTTCTTT
. TRBJ1-5 TRBV10-3 . CAISGGLNQPQHF TGTGCCATTTCTGGAGGGCTAAATCAGCCCCAGCATTTT
TRBD1 TRBJ2-3 TRBV10-3 . CASTRDRGTDTQYF TGTGCCTCCACCCGGGACAGGGGCACAGATACGCAGTATTTT
. TRBJ1-5 TRBV18 . CASSPSRGDQPQHF TGTGCCAGCTCTCCAAGCCGGGGTGATCAGCCCCAGCATTTT
. TRBJ1-5 TRBV29-1 . CSVEVGLRDQPQHF TGCAGCGTTGAGGTGGGACTGAGGGATCAGCCCCAGCATTTT
. TRBJ2-5 TRBV30 . CAWSSEETQYF TGTGCCTGGAGTTCTGAGGAGACCCAGTACTTC
TRBD1 TRBJ2-2 TRBV19 few CASSPGTGAGELFF TGTGCCAGTTCTCCCGGGACAGGGGCCGGGGAGCTGTTTTTT
TRBD2 TRBJ2-3 TRBV6-4 . CASSVAGGVTDTQYF TGTGCCAGCAGTGTGGCGGGGGGGGTCACAGATACGCAGTATTTT
. TRBJ1-5 TRBV7-2 few CASSFRVEQPQHF TGTGCCAGCAGCTTCAGGGTGGAGCAGCCCCAGCATTTT
. TRBJ2-1 TRBV2 . CASSAHKNSYNEQFF TGTGCCAGCAGTGCCCACAAAAACTCCTACAATGAGCAGTTCTTC
TRBD1 TRBJ1-1 TRBV3-1/TRBV3-2 . CASSQGGDREAFF TGTGCCAGCAGCCAGGGGGGGGACAGGGAAGCTTTCTTT
. TRBJ1-1 TRBV16 . CASSSRAKGYEAFF TGTGCCAGCAGCTCGCGTGCTAAGGGGTATGAAGCTTTCTTT
. TRBJ2-2 TRBV6-2/TRBV6-3 . CASSRVSRNTGELFF TGTGCCAGCAGCCGAGTGTCGAGAAACACCGGGGAGCTGTTTTTT
TRBD1 TRBJ2-7 TRBV2 . CASIRTGASYEQYF TGTGCCAGCATTAGGACAGGGGCATCCTACGAGCAGTACTTC
. TRBJ2-7 TRBV4-1 . CASSHKNSGAAYEQYF TGCGCCAGCAGCCACAAAAACAGTGGGGCTGCCTACGAGCAGTACTTC
. TRBJ1-1 TRBV18 . CASSPPARMNTEAFF TGTGCCAGCTCACCACCGGCCAGGATGAACACTGAAGCTTTCTTT
TRBD1 TRBJ2-2 TRBV28 . CASLPTPGTENTGELFF TGTGCCAGCCTTCCTACCCCCGGGACAGAAAACACCGGGGAGCTGTTTTTT
. TRBJ2-5 TRBV12-5 . CASGLVQGETQYF TGTGCTAGTGGTTTGGTACAGGGAGAGACCCAGTACTTC
. TRBJ2-3 TRBV19 . CASSESADTQYF TGTGCCAGTAGTGAATCTGCGGATACGCAGTATTTT
TRBD1 TRBJ2-7 TRBV5-5 . CASSLGTGYSYEQYF TGTGCCAGCAGCTTGGGGACAGGGTACTCCTACGAGCAGTACTTC
TRBD2 TRBJ2-2 TRBV4-1 . CASSHSTGTSGTGELFF TGCGCCAGCAGCCATTCGACCGGGACTAGCGGGACCGGGGAGCTGTTTTTT
TRBD1 TRBJ1-4 TRBV28 . CASRPTTDRGRLGKLFF TGTGCCAGCAGACCTACGACGGACAGGGGGCGCTTAGGAAAACTGTTTTTT
. TRBJ1-5 TRBV11-2 . CASSLVPDQPQHF TGTGCCAGCAGCTTAGTCCCCGATCAGCCCCAGCATTTT
. TRBJ1-3 TRBV5-1 . CASSFLQGNRNTIYF TGCGCCAGCAGCTTCCTGCAGGGGAACCGAAACACCATATATTTT
. TRBJ1-1 TRBV4-1 . CASSQEGQMNTEAFF TGCGCCAGCAGCCAAGAGGGGCAGATGAACACTGAAGCTTTCTTT
TRBD2 TRBJ2-7 TRBV27 . CASGGGGTYEQYF TGTGCCAGCGGGGGCGGGGGGACCTACGAGCAGTACTTC
. TRBJ2-7 TRBV10-3 . CATRTDRKQYF TGTGCCACCAGGACTGATCGTAAGCAGTACTTC
TRBD1 TRBJ1-2 TRBV6-4 . CASSDGTGTPSSYTF TGTGCCAGCAGCGACGGGACAGGGACTCCAAGTAGCTACACCTTC
. TRBJ1-1 TRBV30 . CAWRDRLNTEAFF TGTGCCTGGAGAGACAGACTGAACACTGAAGCTTTCTTT